This TCR beta chain originates from a study of cytomegalovirus exposure and HLA in healthy donors. Study findings and constraints: Subsequent analysis showed first-cohort TCR clusters tending to co-occur in around 110 validation repertoires.

Concerning this clone itself: Its antigen is unknown.

Profiling relied on immunoSEQ multiplex PCR, and the TCRdb table lists in-frame clones only, not all of them. The repertoire holds around 300,000 clones, roughly nine tenths seen once, with roughly 1.1% in the top ten. The V segment lost 7 bases and the J segment 8 bases; nucleotides outside the gene matches: 3. CDR1 is LNHDA and CDR2 is SQIVND in the germline V gene (reference sequence). The CDR3 spans 14 residues. The sequence derives from a woman in her 30s in good health and CMV-seropositive. The V call is TRBV19, the J call TRBJ2-1; 15 bases match TRBD2. The sequenced sample consisted of PBMCs. This CDR3 reads CASTGTSGGYEQFF. In DNA, the CDR3 is TGTGCCAGTACCGGGACTAGCGGGGGGTATGAGCAGTTCTTC.